This record concerns one T cell receptor beta chain sequence. The antigen remains unidentified. During its preparation, the TCRbeta library received unique molecular identifiers. TCRdb re-called the PCR reads with MiXCR, one entry per CDR3 protein. Here the sample spans 81,000 or so distinct CDR3 sequences, around 16% being singletons. The entry originates in a study of T-cell reconstitution after alpha-beta-depleted transplantation in children. General study results and limits: Surviving recipient T cells and thymic progenitors accounted for the high day-60 TCRbeta diversity observed in some patients. Several hundred expanded graft clones reportedly supplied alpha-beta T cells about two months after transplant. Most T-cell counts and diversity one year after the transplant came from T cells that were newly produced.

The material sequenced was PBMCs, mostly from graft donor cells, taken 180 days after TCRalphabeta/CD19-depleted stem cell transplant. This TCR was sampled from a male patient between 2 and 9 years old who had a stem cell transplant for acute lymphoblastic leukemia, so the T cells may come from the graft donor.

The CDR3 reads CASSQEGLETQYF. The DNA for the CDR3 is TGTGCCAGCAGCCAAGAAGGTCTGGAGACCCAGTACTTC. The genes are TRBV3-1 and TRBJ2-5; D not certain. The CDR3 has 13 amino acids. Germline V lookup: CDR1 LGHDT, CDR2 YNNKEL (reference sequence). V dropped 0 bases and J dropped 5 bases, with 7 bases sitting between them.